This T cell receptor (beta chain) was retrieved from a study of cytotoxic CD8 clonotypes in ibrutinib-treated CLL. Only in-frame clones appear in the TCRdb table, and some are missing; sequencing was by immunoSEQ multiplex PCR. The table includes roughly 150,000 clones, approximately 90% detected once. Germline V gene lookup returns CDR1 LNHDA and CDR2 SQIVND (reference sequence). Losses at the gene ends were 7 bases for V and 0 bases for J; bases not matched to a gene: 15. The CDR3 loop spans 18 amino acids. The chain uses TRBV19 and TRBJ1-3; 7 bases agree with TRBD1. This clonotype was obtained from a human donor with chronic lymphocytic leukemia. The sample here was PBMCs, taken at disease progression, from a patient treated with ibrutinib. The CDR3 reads CASTSSRGQINSGNTIYF. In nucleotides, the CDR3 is TGTGCCAGTACCTCAAGCAGGGGACAGATAAACTCTGGAAACACCATATATTTT.